This TCR beta chain was sequenced in a study of CD8+CD57+ T cells in acquired aplastic anemia. Overall study context: Sorted CD4+ and CD8+ cells gave a mean 3.2 ug DNA, range about 0.19 to 27.4 ug.

The study, taken as a whole, reports: For CD8+ Simpson's diversity, patients and controls showed no significant difference. About 30 shared CD8+ CDR3s appeared highly expressed within patients' immunodominant clones.

The CDR3 is made up of 14 amino acids. Germline loops: CDR1 DFQATT, CDR2 SNEGSKA (reference sequence). As for this clonotype: The antigen is undetermined. This CDR3 is missing its conserved last phenylalanine or tryptophan, likely due to a read error.

TCR beta VDJ combinations and CDR3 sequences were profiled from genomic DNA. In TCRdb, the reads were re-called with MiXCR into one record per CDR3 protein. The table has 250,000 to 300,000 distinct CDR3 sequences, 45% to 65% seen once. The sequenced sample was sorted CD4+, CD8+, or CD8+CD57+ T cells (not recorded which) from PBMCs. This sequence joins TRBV20-1 and TRBJ1-3; D ambiguous. This sequence originates from a human donor with severe aplastic anemia or a healthy control (not recorded which). For the CDR3, the DNA is TGCAGTGCTAGATCCGTGTACTCTGGAAACGCCATATATTCT. Translating it yields CSARSVYSGNAIYS.